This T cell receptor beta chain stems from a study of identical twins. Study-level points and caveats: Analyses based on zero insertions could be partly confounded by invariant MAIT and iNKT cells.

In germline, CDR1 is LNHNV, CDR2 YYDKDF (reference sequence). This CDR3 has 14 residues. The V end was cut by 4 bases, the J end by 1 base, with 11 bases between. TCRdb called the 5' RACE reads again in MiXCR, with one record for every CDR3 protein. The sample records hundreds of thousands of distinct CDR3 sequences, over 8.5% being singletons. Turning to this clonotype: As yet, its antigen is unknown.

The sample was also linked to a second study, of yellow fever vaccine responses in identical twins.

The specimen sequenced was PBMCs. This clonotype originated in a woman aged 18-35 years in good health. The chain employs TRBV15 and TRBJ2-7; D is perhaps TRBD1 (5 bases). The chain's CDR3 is CATSIGGASYEQYF. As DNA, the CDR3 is TGTGCCACCAGCATAGGTGGGGCTTCCTACGAGCAGTACTTC.